Following are 32 T cell receptor beta chains from one sample sequenced in a study of blood T cell repertoires in COVID-19. The protocol was immunoSEQ multiplex PCR, while the TCRdb copy is restricted to in-frame clones and leaves out a portion. Of some 140,000 clones in the sample, 75% to 95% were seen once. Sequenced input: peripheral blood. These receptor sequences come from a man in his fifties with acute or convalescent COVID-19.

The J gene is TRBJ2-3, the V gene TRBV9, with TRBD2 as a possible D gene (6 bases). CDR3 length: 16 residues. Germline CDR1 and CDR2: SGDLS and YYNGEE. Trimming took 1 base from V and 2 from J, leaving 14 bases between them. The CDR3 protein is CASSVLSGGVTDTQYF. CDR3 nucleotides: TGTGCCAGCAGCGTACTTAGTGGCGGGGTCACAGATACGCAGTATTTT.

This chain links TRBV27 with TRBJ1-3; D is possibly TRBD1 (5 bases). Germline V gene data show CDR1 as MNHEY and CDR2 as SMNVEV (reference sequence). This CDR3 spans 16 amino acids. The V end lost 3 bases, the J end lost 0 bases, and 12 bases lay between the germline ends. The CDR3 reads CASSFSGVDSGNTIYF. The CDR3 DNA reads TGTGCCAGCAGTTTCTCGGGGGTCGACTCTGGAAACACCATATATTTT.

The chain combines TRBV7-9 with TRBJ1-1; 12 bases match TRBD1. Trimming cost V 8 bases and J 6 bases; bases outside gene matches: 4. The germline CDR1 and CDR2 sequences are SEHNR and FQNEAQ (reference sequence). The CDR3 spans 13 residues. The CDR3 DNA reads TGTGCCAGCGGGGACAGGGGGCCCTCTGAAGCTTTCTTT. It yields the protein CASGDRGPSEAFF.

The chain joins TRBV6-6 to TRBJ1-5; D is possibly TRBD1 (5 bases). The germline CDR1 and CDR2 sequences are MNHNY and SVGAGI (reference sequence). V dropped 2 bases and J dropped 2 bases, with 13 bases sitting between them. The CDR3 loop spans 16 amino acids. The CDR3 DNA reads as TGTGCCAGCAGTTACGCTCAATGGGGGGGCAATCAGCCCCAGCATTTT. It is translated as CASSYAQWGGNQPQHF.

This chain's CDR3 is CASRTSGGSSYEQYV. The CDR3 nucleotides read TGTGCCAGCAGAACGAGCGGGGGAAGCTCCTACGAGCAGTACGTC. The chain links TRBV5-5 to TRBJ2-7; 8 positions match TRBD2. Germline loops: CDR1 SGHKS, CDR2 YYEKEE (reference sequence). V shed 5 bases, J shed 0 bases, and the junction held 7 bases outside the gene matches. This CDR3 comprises 15 residues.

The J gene is TRBJ1-1, the V gene TRBV10-1, with D uncertain. Trimming took off 0 bases at V and 1 base at J, with 9 bases between the two ends. This CDR3 is built from 15 residues. Germline assignment: CDR1 WNHNN and CDR2 SYGVQD (reference sequence). The DNA of the CDR3 is TGCGCCAGCAGTGAGTCCCCAGGAAGGAACACTGAAGCTTTCTTT. This sequence encodes CASSESPGRNTEAFF.

The chain couples TRBV28 to TRBJ2-3; weak D call: TRBD2 (5 bases). The CDR3 loop spans 14 amino acids. Germline V gives CDR1 MDHEN, CDR2 SYDVKM. Between the trimmed V and J ends, which lost 7 bases and 2 bases, there was a span of 13 bases. The CDR3 reads CASTTRLTTDTQYF. The CDR3, as DNA: TGTGCCAGCACCACGAGACTAACCACAGATACGCAGTATTTT.

V gene TRBV21-1 combines with J gene TRBJ2-3; no check of the table's D call, TRBD1, against the DNA was made. TRBV21-1 constitutes a pseudogene. The CDR3 has 16 amino acids. The DNA for the CDR3 is TGTGCCAGTTTGGAACGAAAGGGGTACAGAACAGATACGCAGTATTTT. This sequence encodes CASLERKGYRTDTQYF.

This chain uses TRBV5-6 with TRBJ1-1; D remains unclear. The V end lost 3 bases, the J end lost 0 bases, and 9 bases lay between the germline ends. From germline, CDR1 is SGHDT and CDR2 YYEEEE. CDR3 length equals 14 residues. CDR3 residues: CASSSGLLNTEAFF. CDR3 DNA sequence: TGTGCCAGCAGCTCAGGACTGTTGAACACTGAAGCTTTCTTT.

V gene TRBV7-2 combines with J gene TRBJ1-1; unclear D gene. CDR1 and CDR2 (germline): SGHTA, FQGNSA. The CDR3 totals 14 residues. The V end was cut by 4 bases, the J end by 3 bases, with 12 bases between. CDR3 loop: CASSSWTAHTEAFF. DNA of the CDR3: TGTGCCAGCAGCTCCTGGACTGCCCACACTGAAGCTTTCTTT.

This clone turned up a few times. This chain links TRBV11-2 with TRBJ2-3; D call uncertain. The CDR3 has 13 residues. V lost 3 bases and J lost 4, with 8 bases in between. Germline V lookup: CDR1 SGHAT, CDR2 FQNNGV. The CDR3 DNA follows: TGTGCCAGCAGCTTTCAGGTCGCAGATACGCAGTATTTT. Encoded protein: CASSFQVADTQYF.

The chain uses TRBV6-5 and TRBJ1-1; the D is unclear. Germline V gives CDR1 MNHEY, CDR2 SVGAGI. The CDR3 consists of 13 residues. V gave up 1 base and J gave up 1 base, with 4 bases separating them. The CDR3 DNA reads TGTGCCAGCAGTTACTTACAGAACACTGAAGCTTTCTTT. It specifies CASSYLQNTEAFF.

V usage is TRBV10-2 and J usage is TRBJ1-2, with D possibly being TRBD1 (6 bases). Trimming removed 7 bases at V and 7 bases at J, with 16 bases between. The CDR3 length is 13 residues. Germline lookup yields CDR1 WSHSY and CDR2 SAAADI. The CDR3 loop is CASNTAGGSGYTF. The CDR3, as DNA: TGCGCCAGCAACACGGCGGGGGGCTCTGGCTACACCTTC.

The V call is TRBV28, the J call TRBJ1-1; D perhaps matches TRBD1 (6 bases). CDR1 and CDR2 from the germline V gene are MDHEN and SYDVKM. The V and J ends lost 6 bases and 7 bases respectively, with 12 bases between them. CDR3 length: 12 residues. The CDR3 nucleotides are TGTGCCAGCAGACACAGGGCTGGTGAAGCTTTCTTT. Translating it yields CASRHRAGEAFF.

The table lists this clone with a few counts. The rearrangement joins TRBV28 to TRBJ2-3, with 9 bases identical to TRBD2. The V gene end was trimmed by 3 bases and the J gene end by 4 bases; junction bases not matched to a gene: 5. Germline loops: CDR1 MDHEN, CDR2 SYDVKM. The CDR3 has 15 residues. The CDR3 coding sequence is TGTGCCAGCAGTTTTGCGGGAGGGCCACCAGATACGCAGTATTTT. Its translation: CASSFAGGPPDTQYF. Complete variable domain (other parts from reference TRBV28 and TRBJ2-3): DVKVTQSSRYLVKRTGEKVFLECVQDMDHENMFWYRQDPGLGLRLIYFSYDVKMKEKGDIPEGYSVSREKKERFSLILESASTNQTSMYLCASSFAGGPPDTQYFGPGTRLTVL.

The chain couples TRBV6-5 to TRBJ2-7; TRBD1 matches 8 bases. CDR3 size: 15 residues. V shed 5 bases, J shed 2 bases, and the junction held 8 bases outside the gene matches. Germline CDR1 is MNHEY and CDR2 is SVGAGI. In nucleotides, the CDR3 is TGTGCCAGCAGTCCTACCGGGACAGGAGCCTACGAGCAGTACGTC. Protein product: CASSPTGTGAYEQYV.

V usage is TRBV7-2 and J usage is TRBJ1-2; TRBD1 aligns across 9 bases. Germline trimming cut 5 bases from V and 4 bases from J; bases unmatched to any gene: 8. Germline V gene lookup returns CDR1 SGHTA and CDR2 FQGNSA. This CDR3 spans 15 amino acids. The CDR3 DNA reads as TGTGCCAGCAGCCCCCAGACAGGGGGGACCTATGGCTACACCTTC. Its translation is CASSPQTGGTYGYTF. Full variable domain (missing parts from reference TRBV7-2 and TRBJ1-2): GAGVSQSPSNKVTEKGKDVELRCDPISGHTALYWYRQSLGQGLEFLIYFQGNSAPDKSGLPSDRFSAERTGGSVSTLTIQRTQQEDSAVYLCASSPQTGGTYGYTFGSGTRLTVV.

This chain links TRBV19 with TRBJ1-3; possibly TRBD1 for D (6 bases). V was clipped by 9 bases and J by 1 base, with 16 bases between them. CDR1 LNHDA and CDR2 SQIVND come from the germline V gene (reference sequence). The CDR3 contains 15 residues. DNA of the CDR3: TGTGCCAGCATAAAATCAGGGGCTTCTGGAAACACCATATATTTT. Amino acid sequence: CASIKSGASGNTIYF. Combining the CDR3 with reference TRBV19 and TRBJ1-3 gives the whole variable domain DGGITQSPKYLFRKEGQNVTLSCEQNLNHDAMYWYRQDPGQGLRLIYYSQIVNDFQKGDIAEGYSVSREKKESFPLTVTSAQKNPTAFYLCASIKSGASGNTIYFGEGSWLTVV.

CDR3 nucleotide sequence: TGTGCCAGCAGCCAAGTTGGGACTAGCGGGGGTTACGCCCTCACAGATACGCAGTATTTT. This codes for CASSQVGTSGGYALTDTQYF. The chain is built from TRBV3-1 (or the pseudogene TRBV3-2) and TRBJ2-3; 14 bases fit TRBD2. After removal of 1 base from V and 2 bases from J, the junction contained 11 bases not matched to a gene. CDR1 and CDR2 (germline): LGHDT, YNNKEL (reference sequence). The CDR3 contains 20 residues.

The chain carries TRBV19 and TRBJ1-5; D gene uncertain. The length of the CDR3 is 10 residues. Germline values: CDR1 LNHDA, CDR2 SQIVND (reference sequence). Between the trimmed V and J ends, which lost 6 bases and 7 bases, there was a span of 4 bases. CDR3 region: CASSPQPQHF. CDR3 coding DNA: TGTGCCAGTAGCCCGCAGCCCCAGCATTTT.

The V gene is TRBV7-8, the J gene TRBJ2-7, with D perhaps TRBD2 (6 bases). The CDR3 runs to 13 residues. The V gene lost 9 bases and the J gene lost 0 bases, with 12 bases spanning the gap. The germline CDR1 and CDR2 sequences are SGHVS and FQNEAQ. The CDR3 loop reads CASRSGDSYEQYF. CDR3 coding DNA: TGTGCCAGTCGTAGCGGTGACTCCTACGAGCAGTACTTC.

V and J are TRBV2 and TRBJ2-5; 7 bases match TRBD2. Per germline, CDR1 SNHLY and CDR2 FYNNEI. V was pared by 7 bases and J by 2 bases, with 13 bases of the junction left unmatched. The CDR3 consists of 16 residues. In DNA form, the CDR3 reads TGTGCCAGCAAATGGAGGGCTAGCGGCCGACAAGAGACCCAGTACTTC. Its translation: CASKWRASGRQETQYF.

The V call is TRBV21-1, the J call TRBJ2-7; TRBD1, the table's D call, was not compared with the DNA. TRBV21-1 is a pseudogene. The CDR3 runs to 14 residues. CDR3 sequence reads: CHQPHRPGLYEQYV. DNA of the CDR3: TGTCACCAGCCCCACCGCCCAGGGCTCTACGAGCAGTACGTC.

The genes are TRBV18 and TRBJ2-1; 8 bases fit TRBD2. The J segment lost 8 bases and the V segment lost 2 bases, leaving 8 bases of the junction unmatched. The CDR3 length is 15 residues. Germline values: CDR1 KGHSH, CDR2 LQKENI. The DNA for the CDR3 is TGTGCCAGCTCACCAGAATCAGCGGGAGTCCATGAGCAGTTCTTC. It translates to CASSPESAGVHEQFF.

The CDR3 DNA reads as TGCGCCAGCAGCTTGTTTACGGGGGGGCGCAATGAGCAGTTCTTC. As protein: CASSLFTGGRNEQFF. This sequence joins TRBV5-1 and TRBJ2-1; TRBD2 agrees at 8 bases. V was clipped by 1 base and J by 6 bases; unmatched bases: 6. CDR3 length equals 15 residues. Germline CDR1 reads SGHRS; CDR2 reads YFSETQ.

The table lists this clone with a few counts. The V gene is TRBV9, the J gene TRBJ2-7, with D possibly being TRBD1 (5 bases). CDR3 length: 13 amino acids. Between the trimmed V and J ends, which lost 1 base and 1 base, there was a span of 6 bases. Looked up from germline, CDR1 is SGDLS and CDR2 is YYNGEE. Here the CDR3 DNA reads TGTGCCAGCAGCGTAACAGGTTCCTACGAGCAGTACTTC. Protein sequence: CASSVTGSYEQYF.

The V call is TRBV7-9, the J call TRBJ1-2; D gene unclear. Germline CDR1 SEHNR, CDR2 FQNEAQ (reference sequence). V lost 5 bases and J 12 bases, leaving 13 bases between the germline ends. This CDR3 has 11 residues. The CDR3 region is CASSPGRENTF. In DNA form, the CDR3 reads TGTGCCAGCAGCCCCGGACGGGAAAACACCTTC.

CDR3 DNA sequence: TGTGCCAGCAGTTCCGGACAGGGAAACTATGGCTACACCTTC. This translates into CASSSGQGNYGYTF. V usage is TRBV28 and J usage is TRBJ1-2, with 8 bases lining up with TRBD1. J gave up 2 bases and V 4 bases, and 3 bases lay outside the gene matches. Germline V CDR1 and CDR2: MDHEN, SYDVKM. This CDR3 region has 14 residues.

V gene TRBV11-2 combines with J gene TRBJ2-7, with 9 bases aligning to TRBD1. V dropped 5 bases and J dropped 5; count of bases not matched to a gene: 4. The CDR3 is 13 amino acids. The germline V gene has CDR1 SGHAT and CDR2 FQNNGV. For the CDR3, the DNA is TGTGCCAGCAGCAACAGGGGGCTCGACGAGCAGTACGTC. Protein: CASSNRGLDEQYV.

The rearrangement uses TRBV7-2 and TRBJ1-1; no definite D call. Per the germline V gene, CDR1 is SGHTA and CDR2 is FQGNSA. This CDR3 is built from 13 residues. The ends were cut back, 0 bases at V and 3 bases at J, with 5 bases in the middle. CDR3 bases: TGTGCCAGCAGCTTAGCGGCAGACACTGAAGCTTTCTTT. This gives the protein CASSLAADTEAFF. The variable domain in full, completed from reference TRBV7-2 and TRBJ1-1, reads GAGVSQSPSNKVTEKGKDVELRCDPISGHTALYWYRQSLGQGLEFLIYFQGNSAPDKSGLPSDRFSAERTGGSVSTLTIQRTQQEDSAVYLCASSLAADTEAFFGQGTRLTVV.

A single count supports this clone. This sequence joins TRBV15 and TRBJ2-5, with a tentative D call TRBD1 (5 bases). Per the germline V gene, CDR1 is LNHNV and CDR2 is YYDKDF (reference sequence). This CDR3 is 14 amino acids long. Trimming removed 2 bases from V and 4 bases from J, with 11 bases in between. In DNA, the CDR3 is TGTGCCACCAGCAGACCAGGGATGACAGAGACCCAGTACTTC. The encoded protein is CATSRPGMTETQYF.

The rearrangement uses TRBV11-2 and TRBJ2-3, with 12 bases identical to TRBD2. J lost 9 bases, V lost 6 bases, and 4 bases had no gene match. This CDR3 has 13 residues. From germline, CDR1 is SGHAT and CDR2 FQNNGV. The CDR3 sequence is CASRPSGGATQYF. In DNA, the CDR3 is TGTGCCAGCAGACCTAGCGGGGGGGCGACGCAGTATTTT.